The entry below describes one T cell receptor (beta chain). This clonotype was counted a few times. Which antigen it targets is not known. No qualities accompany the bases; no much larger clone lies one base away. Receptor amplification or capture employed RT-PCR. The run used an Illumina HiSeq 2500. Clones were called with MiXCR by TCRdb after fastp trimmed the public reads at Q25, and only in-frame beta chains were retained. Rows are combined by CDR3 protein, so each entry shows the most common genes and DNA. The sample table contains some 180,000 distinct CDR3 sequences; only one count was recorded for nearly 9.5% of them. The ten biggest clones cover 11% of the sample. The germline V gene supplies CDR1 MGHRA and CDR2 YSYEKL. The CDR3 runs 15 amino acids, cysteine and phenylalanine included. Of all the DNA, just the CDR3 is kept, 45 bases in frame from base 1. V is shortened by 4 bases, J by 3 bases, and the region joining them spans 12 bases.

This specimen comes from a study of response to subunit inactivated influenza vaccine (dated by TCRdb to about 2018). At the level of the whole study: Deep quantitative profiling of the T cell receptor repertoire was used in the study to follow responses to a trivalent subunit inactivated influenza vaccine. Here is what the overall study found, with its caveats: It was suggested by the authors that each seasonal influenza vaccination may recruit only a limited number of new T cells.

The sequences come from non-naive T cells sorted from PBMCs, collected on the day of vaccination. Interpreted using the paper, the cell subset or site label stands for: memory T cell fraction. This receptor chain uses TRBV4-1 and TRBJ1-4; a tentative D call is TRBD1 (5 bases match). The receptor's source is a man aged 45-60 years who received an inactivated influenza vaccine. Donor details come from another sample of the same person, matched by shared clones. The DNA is TGCGCCAGCAGCCGGGGGTGGCAGCCTAATGAAAAACTGTTTTTT. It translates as CASSRGWQPNEKLFF.